This is a list of T cell receptor beta chains from one sample in a study of shared clonotypes between healthy human individuals. Profiling relied on immunoSEQ multiplex PCR, and the TCRdb table lists in-frame clones only, not all of them. The table has around 2,000,000 clones, about 92% seen once; the top ten hold approximately 1.7%. Sequencing used naive CD8+ T cells from PBMCs. The receptors here all came from a man younger than 35 in good health. Some clones in this sample may be carry-over from other donors' samples. CDR3s include the opening cysteine and the closing phenylalanine or tryptophan. The order of the fields is CDR3 protein, CDR3 DNA, D gene, V gene, J gene. The D gene is left open where the match is weak.

CSVEGPYPYEQYF,TGCAGCGTTGAAGGTCCGTACCCCTACGAGCAGTACTTC,.,TRBV29-1,TRBJ2-7
CASSLGWAGSSYEQHF,TGTGCCAGCAGCTTGGGGTGGGCAGGAAGCTCCTACGAGCAGCACTTC,.,TRBV5-4,TRBJ2-7
CASSSHVSTTGGRNTEAFF,TGTGCCAGCAGTTCACACGTATCCACAACAGGGGGGAGGAACACTGAAGCTTTCTTT,TRBD1,TRBV28,TRBJ1-1
CAISDSGGGRDNEQFF,TGTGCCATCAGTGACTCAGGGGGCGGACGGGACAATGAGCAGTTCTTC,TRBD1,TRBV10-3,TRBJ2-1
CASRDNAYNSNQPQHF,TGTGCCAGCAGGGATAATGCTTACAACAGCAATCAGCCCCAGCATTTT,.,TRBV27,TRBJ1-5
CASSLGQGRGYEQYF,TGTGCCAGCAGCTTAGGACAAGGCAGGGGATACGAGCAGTACTTC,.,TRBV7-9,TRBJ2-7
CSVVGTSFSYEQYF,TGCAGCGTTGTAGGGACATCCTTCTCCTACGAGCAGTACTTC,.,TRBV29-1,TRBJ2-7
CASSPTRDLLANEKLFF,TGTGCCAGCAGCCCGACCCGCGACCTACTAGCTAATGAAAAACTGTTTTTT,.,TRBV9,TRBJ1-4
CASSISSGRTEAFF,TGTGCCAGTAGTATTAGCAGTGGGAGGACTGAAGCTTTCTTT,.,TRBV19,TRBJ1-1
CASMRGVAQPQHF,TGTGCCAGCATGCGAGGGGTTGCTCAGCCCCAGCATTTT,.,TRBV6-5,TRBJ1-5